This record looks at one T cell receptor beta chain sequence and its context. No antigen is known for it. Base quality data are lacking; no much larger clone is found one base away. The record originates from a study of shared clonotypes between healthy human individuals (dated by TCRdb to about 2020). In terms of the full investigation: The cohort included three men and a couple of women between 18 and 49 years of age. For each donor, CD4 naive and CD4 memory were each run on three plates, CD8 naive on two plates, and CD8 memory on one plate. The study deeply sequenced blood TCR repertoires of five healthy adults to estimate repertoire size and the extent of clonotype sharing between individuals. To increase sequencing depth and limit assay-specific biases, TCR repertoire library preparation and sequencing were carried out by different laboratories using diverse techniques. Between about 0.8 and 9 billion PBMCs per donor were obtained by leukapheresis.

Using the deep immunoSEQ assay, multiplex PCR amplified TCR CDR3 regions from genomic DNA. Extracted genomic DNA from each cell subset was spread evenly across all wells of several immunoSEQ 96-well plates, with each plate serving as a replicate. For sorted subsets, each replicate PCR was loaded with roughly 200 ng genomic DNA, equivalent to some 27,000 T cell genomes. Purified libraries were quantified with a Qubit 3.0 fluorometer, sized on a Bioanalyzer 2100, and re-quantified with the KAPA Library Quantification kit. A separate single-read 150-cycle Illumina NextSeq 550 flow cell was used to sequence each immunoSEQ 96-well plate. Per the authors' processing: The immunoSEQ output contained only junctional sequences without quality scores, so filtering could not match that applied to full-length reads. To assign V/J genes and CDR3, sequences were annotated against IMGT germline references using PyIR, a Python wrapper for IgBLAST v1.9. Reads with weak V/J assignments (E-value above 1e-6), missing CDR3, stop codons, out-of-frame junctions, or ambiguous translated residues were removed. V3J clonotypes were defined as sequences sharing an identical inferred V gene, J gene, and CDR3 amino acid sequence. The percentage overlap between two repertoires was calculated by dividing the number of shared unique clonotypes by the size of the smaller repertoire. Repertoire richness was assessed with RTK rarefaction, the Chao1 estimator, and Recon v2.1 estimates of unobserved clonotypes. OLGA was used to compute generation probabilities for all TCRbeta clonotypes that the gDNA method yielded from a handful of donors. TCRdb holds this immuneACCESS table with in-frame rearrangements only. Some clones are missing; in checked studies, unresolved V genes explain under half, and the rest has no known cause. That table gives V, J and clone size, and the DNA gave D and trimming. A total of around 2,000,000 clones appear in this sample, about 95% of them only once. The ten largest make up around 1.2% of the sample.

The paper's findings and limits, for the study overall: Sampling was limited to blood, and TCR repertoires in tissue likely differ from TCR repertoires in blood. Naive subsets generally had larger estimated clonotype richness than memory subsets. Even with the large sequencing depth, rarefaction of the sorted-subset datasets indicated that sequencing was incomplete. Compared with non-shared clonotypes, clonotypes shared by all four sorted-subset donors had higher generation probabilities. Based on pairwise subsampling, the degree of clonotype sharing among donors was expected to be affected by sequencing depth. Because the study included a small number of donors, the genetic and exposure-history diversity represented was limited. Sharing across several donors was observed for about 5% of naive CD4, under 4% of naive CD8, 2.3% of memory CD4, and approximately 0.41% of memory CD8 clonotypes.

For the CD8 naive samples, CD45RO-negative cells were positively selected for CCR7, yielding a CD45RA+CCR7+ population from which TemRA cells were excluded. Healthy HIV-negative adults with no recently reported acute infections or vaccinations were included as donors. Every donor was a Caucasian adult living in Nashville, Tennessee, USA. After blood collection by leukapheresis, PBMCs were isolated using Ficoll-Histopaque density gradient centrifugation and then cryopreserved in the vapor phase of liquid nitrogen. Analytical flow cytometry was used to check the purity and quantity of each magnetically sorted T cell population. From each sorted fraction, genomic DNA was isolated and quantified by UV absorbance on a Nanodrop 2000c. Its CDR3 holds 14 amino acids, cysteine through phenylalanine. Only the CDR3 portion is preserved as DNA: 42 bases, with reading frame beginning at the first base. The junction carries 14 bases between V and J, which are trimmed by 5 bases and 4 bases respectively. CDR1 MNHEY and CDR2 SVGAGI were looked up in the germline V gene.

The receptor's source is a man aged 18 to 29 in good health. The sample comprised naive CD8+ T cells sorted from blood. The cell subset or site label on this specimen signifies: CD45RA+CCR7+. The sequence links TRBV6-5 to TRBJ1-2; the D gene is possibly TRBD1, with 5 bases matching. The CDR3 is CASSPTGEVYGYTF. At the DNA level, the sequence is TGTGCCAGCAGTCCAACAGGTGAAGTCTATGGCTACACCTTC.